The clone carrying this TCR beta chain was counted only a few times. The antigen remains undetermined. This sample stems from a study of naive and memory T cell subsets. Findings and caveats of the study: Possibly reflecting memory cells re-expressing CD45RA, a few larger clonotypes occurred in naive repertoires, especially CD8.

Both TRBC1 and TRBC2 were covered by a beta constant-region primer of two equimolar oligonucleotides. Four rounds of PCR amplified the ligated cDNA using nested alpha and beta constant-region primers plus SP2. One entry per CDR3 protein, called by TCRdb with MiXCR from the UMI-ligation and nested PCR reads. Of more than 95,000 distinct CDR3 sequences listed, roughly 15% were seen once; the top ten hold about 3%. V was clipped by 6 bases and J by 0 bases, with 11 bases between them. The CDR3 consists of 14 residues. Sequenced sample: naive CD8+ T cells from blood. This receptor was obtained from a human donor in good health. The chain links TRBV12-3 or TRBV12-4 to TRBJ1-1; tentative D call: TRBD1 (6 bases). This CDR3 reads CASSPGGVNTEAFF. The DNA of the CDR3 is TGTGCCAGCAGCCCTGGGGGCGTGAACACTGAAGCTTTCTTT.